A selection of T cell receptor beta chains follows, all from one sample in a study of response to subunit inactivated influenza vaccine. TCRdb reprocessed the RT-PCR reads with MiXCR, giving one entry per CDR3 protein. The sample lists hundreds of thousands of distinct CDR3 sequences, over 10% seen once, with around 12% in the top ten. The sequences come from PBMCs from blood, collected 45 days after vaccination. Receptor source: a man aged 45-65 years who received an inactivated influenza vaccine. The CDR3 runs from the conserved cysteine through the conserved F or W. A D gene is named only where the DNA matches it firmly. Some rows have no size entry. The others give once, few or many, or a class for an expanded clone.

d_gene	abundance	v_gene	j_gene	CDR3aa	CDR3nt
-	few	TRBV5-5	TRBJ1-1	CASSLRVEGAGYGAFF	TGTGCCAGCAGCTTGAGGGTCGAAGGGGCGGGTTATGGAGCTTTCTTT
TRBD1	once	TRBV30	TRBJ2-7	CAWSGGTGGFYEQYF	TGTGCCTGGAGTGGAGGGACAGGGGGCTTTTACGAGCAGTACTTC
-	few	TRBV7-2	TRBJ1-5	CASSFGVYSNQPQHF	TGTGCCAGCAGCTTTGGGGTATATAGCAATCAGCCCCAGCATTTT
TRBD2	few	TRBV5-5	TRBJ2-7	CASSLLAGAQEQYF	TGTGCCAGCAGCTTGCTAGCGGGAGCGCAGGAGCAGTACTTC
TRBD1	many	TRBV5-6	TRBJ2-1	CASSLDRGLSDEQFF	TGTGCCAGCAGCCTGGACAGGGGGCTTAGCGATGAGCAGTTCTTC
TRBD2	-	TRBV20-1	TRBJ2-1	CSARSWTSGTNNEQFF	TGCAGTGCTAGATCCTGGACTAGCGGGACAAACAATGAGCAGTTCTTC
-	few	TRBV10-3	TRBJ2-2	CAIRGGVEQELFF	TGTGCCATCAGAGGGGGGGTGGAACAAGAGCTGTTTTTT
-	few	TRBV6-1	TRBJ2-1	CASSSRGTGPLDEQFF	TGTGCCAGCAGCTCCCGCGGGACCGGCCCCCTCGATGAGCAGTTCTTC
TRBD1	few	TRBV6-4	TRBJ1-1	CASSEGGSNTEAFF	TGTGCCAGCAGTGAAGGGGGCTCGAACACTGAAGCTTTCTTT
TRBD2	few	TRBV7-2	TRBJ2-7	CASSLEPGGPYEQYF	TGTGCCAGCAGCTTAGAGCCGGGAGGGCCCTACGAGCAGTACTTC
-	-	TRBV7-2	TRBJ1-1	CASSYSGANARNTEAFF	TGTGCCAGCAGCTATTCAGGGGCCAACGCAAGGAACACTGAAGCTTTCTTT
-	-	TRBV20-1	TRBJ2-7	CSASRFYEQYF	TGCAGTGCTAGTAGGTTCTACGAGCAGTACTTC
-	-	TRBV20-1	TRBJ1-5	CSAIPGSNQPQHF	TGCAGTGCTATCCCGGGCAGCAATCAGCCCCAGCATTTT
TRBD2	-	TRBV20-1	TRBJ2-3	CSARGLGLAGGGTDTQYF	TGCAGTGCTAGAGGTCTAGGACTAGCGGGGGGGGGCACAGATACGCAGTATTTT
-	-	TRBV5-6	TRBJ2-3	CASSFMLGDTQYF	TGTGCCAGCAGCTTCATGTTGGGAGATACGCAGTATTTT
-	-	TRBV20-1	TRBJ2-3	CSASGSSTDTQYF	TGCAGTGCGTCGGGGTCTAGCACAGATACGCAGTATTTT
-	-	TRBV6-1	TRBJ2-1	CASSRQWTYNEQFF	TGTGCCAGCAGTCGGCAGTGGACCTACAATGAGCAGTTCTTC
TRBD2	few	TRBV5-1	TRBJ2-7	CASFYEPPTSGEQYF	TGCGCCAGCTTCTACGAACCCCCAACTAGCGGCGAGCAGTACTTC
TRBD1	-	TRBV3-1	TRBJ1-5	CASSQRGQGPQHF	TGTGCCAGCAGCCAGAGGGGGCAAGGGCCCCAGCATTTT
TRBD2	many	TRBV12-3/TRBV12-4	TRBJ2-7	CASSVAGEGYEQYF	TGTGCCAGCAGTGTAGCGGGAGAGGGATACGAGCAGTACTTC
-	-	TRBV2	TRBJ2-2	CAFSLRQVWGPNTGELFF	TGTGCCTTCAGTTTAAGGCAGGTTTGGGGTCCGAACACCGGGGAGCTGTTTTTT
-	few	TRBV7-9	TRBJ2-7	CASSLGRDEQYF	TGTGCCAGCAGCTTAGGCAGGGACGAGCAGTACTTC
TRBD1	-	TRBV7-9	TRBJ1-2	CASSPTAGQGKRGYTF	TGTGCCAGCAGCCCCACTGCGGGACAGGGGAAGAGAGGCTACACCTTC
TRBD1	-	TRBV6-5	TRBJ1-2	CASSTDRGHSKGYTF	TGTGCCAGCAGTACCGACAGGGGACATTCGAAAGGCTACACCTTC
TRBD1	many	TRBV20-1	TRBJ1-4	CSAENRGRANEKLFF	TGCAGTGCTGAAAACAGGGGGCGGGCTAATGAAAAACTGTTTTTT
-	many	TRBV5-1	TRBJ2-3	CASSITALGGTDTQYF	TGCGCCAGCAGCATTACAGCCCTAGGTGGCACAGATACGCAGTATTTT
-	few	TRBV16	TRBJ2-1	CASSQSPRGEQFF	TGTGCCAGCAGCCAATCGCCCAGAGGCGAGCAGTTCTTC
-	few	TRBV3-1	TRBJ2-1	CASSHILRGRKRNEQFF	TGTGCCAGCAGCCACATCCTGCGGGGACGGAAGAGGAATGAGCAGTTCTTC
-	-	TRBV9	TRBJ1-1	CASSVGVTTEAFF	TGTGCCAGCAGCGTAGGGGTGACGACTGAAGCTTTCTTT
-	few	TRBV9	TRBJ1-5	CASNDGWGPRVYSNQPQHF	TGTGCCAGCAACGACGGTTGGGGGCCCCGTGTTTATAGCAATCAGCCCCAGCATTTT
-	-	TRBV7-2	TRBJ2-6	CASGTSASSGANVLTF	TGTGCCAGCGGCACCTCCGCAAGCTCTGGGGCCAACGTCCTGACTTTC
-	-	TRBV5-1	TRBJ2-5	CASSPSGGEETQYF	TGCGCCAGCAGCCCGTCCGGGGGAGAAGAGACCCAGTACTTC
TRBD2	once	TRBV7-9	TRBJ2-3	CAGVGGEADTQYF	TGTGCCGGCGTCGGGGGGGAAGCAGATACGCAGTATTTT
-	few	TRBV15	TRBJ2-2	CATSRVAGELFF	TGTGCCACCAGCAGAGTCGCCGGGGAGCTGTTTTTT
-	few	TRBV28	TRBJ2-7	CASIPIGQLGTYEQYF	TGTGCCAGCATCCCGATCGGCCAGCTCGGCACCTACGAGCAGTACTTC
-	many	TRBV7-2	TRBJ1-1	CASSLGGGMNTEAFF	TGTGCCAGCAGCTTAGGGGGCGGGATGAACACTGAAGCTTTCTTT
TRBD2	-	TRBV3-1	TRBJ2-1	CASSARLARSYNEQFF	TGTGCCAGCAGCGCACGACTAGCGAGGTCTTACAATGAGCAGTTCTTC
-	few	TRBV5-6	TRBJ2-2	CASNRVANTGELFF	TGTGCCAGCAACAGGGTCGCGAACACCGGGGAGCTGTTTTTT